What follows are 7 T cell receptor beta chains derived from one specimen sequenced in a study of PD-1 blockade in classical Hodgkin lymphoma. Every patient relapsed after autologous stem cell transplantation, and brentuximab vedotin exposure varied. The data were produced by immunoSEQ multiplex PCR, yet TCRdb's version contains in-frame clones alone and is incomplete. The sample includes roughly 32,000 clones, roughly four fifths seen only once; the top ten take about 31%. The specimen was peripheral blood mononuclear cells (PBMCs), collected at baseline. These receptors were collected from a human donor with classical Hodgkin lymphoma.

The chain carries TRBV7-9 and TRBJ1-6; D not certain. The germline V and J ends were trimmed by 0 bases and 8 bases, with 5 bases remaining between them. CDR1 SEHNR and CDR2 FQNEAQ come from the germline V gene (reference sequence). This CDR3 region has 13 residues. The CDR3, as DNA: TGTGCCAGCAGCTTAGCTGACTATTCACCCCTCCACTTT. Amino acids: CASSLADYSPLHF.

This clone was seen a handful of times. The CDR3 sequence: CASSQSIMAGPYNEQFF. The CDR3 region has the DNA TGCGCCAGCAGCCAGTCGATCATGGCGGGGCCCTACAATGAGCAGTTCTTC. The gene calls are TRBV4-3 and TRBJ2-1, with a weak D call TRBD2 (6 bases). The V gene's germline CDR1 is LGHNA and CDR2 YSLEER. V shed 3 bases and J shed 2 bases, with 17 bases lying between them. The CDR3 contains 17 residues.

This chain joins TRBV7-9 and TRBJ2-2; TRBD1 matches 10 bases. The V segment lost 5 bases and the J segment 6 bases; nucleotides outside the gene matches: 3. This CDR3 has 14 residues. Germline CDR1 is SEHNR and CDR2 is FQNEAQ (reference sequence). DNA of the CDR3: TGTGCCAGCAGCCTGGACAGGGGGGCCGGGGAGCTGTTTTTT. Translated: CASSLDRGAGELFF. Supplemented by reference TRBV7-9 and TRBJ2-2, the full variable domain reads DTGVSQNPRHKITKRGQNVTFRCDPISEHNRLYWYRQTLGQGPEFLTYFQNEAQLEKSRLLSDRFSAERPKGSFSTLEIQRTEQGDSAMYLCASSLDRGAGELFFGEGSRLTVL.

This rearrangement joins TRBV6-1 to TRBJ2-7, with D possibly matching TRBD2 (7 bases). Per the germline V gene, CDR1 is MNHNS and CDR2 is SASEGT. The CDR3 runs to 13 residues. Trimming left V 10 bases short and J 2 bases short, with 15 bases between. The CDR3, as DNA: TGTGCCATGGGGGGGGCGTCCGCCTACGAGCAGTACTTC. It codes for CAMGGASAYEQYF.

The CDR3 DNA sequence: TGTGCCAGCAGTAGACGGGTGAACACTGAAGCTTTCTTT. It specifies CASSRRVNTEAFF. The chain is built from TRBV7-9 and TRBJ1-1; D is uncertain. This CDR3 has 13 amino acids. Between the trimmed V and J ends, which lost 6 bases and 0 bases, there was a span of 8 bases. Germline V CDR1 and CDR2: SEHNR, FQNEAQ (reference sequence).

CDR3 bases: TGTGCCAGCAGTGCCCTTGGGGGCAGGGAGACCCAGTACTTC. Translated: CASSALGGRETQYF. The chain carries TRBV25-1 and TRBJ2-5, with D perhaps matching TRBD1 (6 bases). The CDR3 totals 14 residues. V lost 4 bases and J lost 5, with 14 bases in between. Germline CDR1 reads MGHDK; CDR2 reads SYGVNS.

The J gene is TRBJ2-6, the V gene TRBV28; a weak D match, TRBD1 (5 bases). In germline, CDR1 is MDHEN, CDR2 SYDVKM. CDR3 size: 19 residues. V was cut by 7 bases and J by 0 bases, with 22 bases left in between. CDR3 residues: CASISNTGRIGSGANVLTF. The CDR3 region has the DNA TGTGCCAGCATTTCGAATACAGGAAGAATAGGCTCTGGGGCCAACGTCCTGACTTTC. Full variable domain (remainder filled in from reference TRBV28 and TRBJ2-6): DVKVTQSSRYLVKRTGEKVFLECVQDMDHENMFWYRQDPGLGLRLIYFSYDVKMKEKGDIPEGYSVSREKKERFSLILESASTNQTSMYLCASISNTGRIGSGANVLTFGAGSRLTVL.